This T cell receptor (beta chain) is from a study of metastatic and nonmetastatic thyroid tumors. Findings of the study overall: Within blood and tumor, benign nodules reportedly had significantly lower TCR beta diversity than malignant thyroid tumors did.

Germline V gene lookup returns CDR1 MNHEY and CDR2 SVGAGI. This CDR3 contains 16 residues. The V gene lost 0 bases and the J gene lost 2 bases, with 8 bases spanning the gap. Original handling: Construction of a distant-metastasis classifier for papillary thyroid cancer relied on CDR3 differences across clinicopathological groups. TCRdb re-called clones via MiXCR from the PCR reads. Here the V and J calls rest on TCRdb's processing, not on the authors' analysis. The sample lists tens of thousands of clones, less than 20% seen once, with around 22% in the top ten. This clone was seen many times. Its antigen is still unknown. No patient received treatment before thyroid surgery.

This sequence was found in a female donor with papillary thyroid cancer or a benign thyroid nodule (not recorded which). Some clones in this sample may be carry-over from other donors' samples. V usage is TRBV6-5 and J usage is TRBJ2-6, with D perhaps TRBD2 (6 bases). Material: blood. CDR3 amino acids: CASSYSSGAGANVLTF. CDR3 DNA sequence: TGTGCCAGCAGTTACTCTTCGGGAGCTGGGGCCAACGTCCTGACTTTC.